There are many counts of the clone carrying this T cell receptor beta chain. Its antigen is not identified. This record belongs to a study of identical twins. TCRdb ran MiXCR on the 5' RACE reads and lists one entry per CDR3 protein. The sample has around 690,000 distinct CDR3 sequences, around 20% seen once. General observations from the study: The analysis was cross-sectional rather than longitudinal within donors.

The CDR3 is 14 amino acids. Trimming removed 1 base at V and 2 bases at J, with 9 bases between. These records were also assigned to another study, of T cells expressing NK-cell markers. Turning to that study: The study found dominant NKG2C+ clonotypes at roughly 1.0-7.0% of CD8+ T cells in about 6 donors.

What was sequenced was PBMCs. V is TRBV12-3 or TRBV12-4 and J is TRBJ2-7; D tentatively fits TRBD1 or TRBD2 (5 bases each). The clonotype was recovered from a woman younger than 35 in good health. DNA of the CDR3: TGTGCCAGCAGTTTAGGGGGACGGGCCTACGAGCAGTACTTC. Translation: CASSLGGRAYEQYF.